Listed here is a single T cell receptor beta chain. The data originate from a study of cytomegalovirus exposure and HLA in healthy donors. The data were produced by immunoSEQ multiplex PCR, yet TCRdb's version contains in-frame clones alone and is incomplete. Of approximately 99,000 clones in the sample, under 97% were seen once. Trimming removed 8 bases from V and 3 bases from J; junction bases left unmatched: 11. The CDR3 is 17 residues long. Germline CDR1 is MGHRA and CDR2 is YSYEKL. The chain links TRBV4-1 to TRBJ2-1; 12 bases are shared with TRBD2. The sample comprised PBMCs. The receptor comes from a young woman in good health and CMV-seronegative. The CDR3 sequence: CASSWTSGVKIYNEQFF. The CDR3 DNA sequence: TGCGCCAGCTCTTGGACTAGCGGGGTTAAAATCTACAATGAGCAGTTCTTC.